These 20 T cell receptor beta chains were sequenced from one sample in a study of T cell responses to AZD1222 COVID-19 vaccine. Only in-frame clones appear in the TCRdb table, and some are missing; sequencing was by immunoSEQ multiplex PCR. The sample lists 140,000 to 150,000 clones; approximately 89% were seen once. The specimen comprised peripheral blood, sampled 28 days after the second AZD1222 dose. Every receptor here comes from an adult who received the AZD1222 COVID-19 vaccine.

This rearrangement joins TRBV3-1 (or the pseudogene TRBV3-2) to TRBJ1-3, with a weak D call TRBD1 (5 bases). Trimming took off 7 bases at V and 1 base at J, with 17 bases between the two ends. The CDR3 spans 16 residues. CDR1 LGHDT and CDR2 YNNKEL come from the germline V gene (reference sequence). The CDR3: CASTRDGVMSGNTIYF. The CDR3 bases are TGTGCCAGCACCCGGGACGGAGTTATGTCTGGAAACACCATATATTTT.

The rearrangement joins TRBV20-1 to TRBJ2-7; no clear D. CDR1 is DFQATT, CDR2 SNEGSKA, per germline (reference sequence). The ends were cut back, 2 bases at V and 6 bases at J, with 8 bases in the middle. The CDR3 loop spans 11 amino acids. The CDR3 loop reads CSARLSPEQYF. Written as DNA, the CDR3 is TGCAGTGCTAGACTTTCCCCCGAGCAGTACTTC.

This chain's CDR3 is CASSLRGGISGELFF. CDR3 nucleotides: TGCGCCAGCAGCCTGAGGGGAGGGATTTCCGGGGAGCTGTTTTTT. This rearrangement joins TRBV5-1 to TRBJ2-2; 7 positions match TRBD2. The CDR3 length is 15 residues. The V and J ends lost 4 bases and 6 bases, in that order; junction bases with no gene match: 9. CDR1 is SGHRS, CDR2 YFSETQ, per germline.

The V gene is TRBV11-2, the J gene TRBJ2-3, with D maybe TRBD2 (6 bases). V lost 4 bases to trimming and J lost 2 bases, with 16 bases between them. CDR1 is SGHAT and CDR2 is FQNNGV in the germline V gene. There are 16 residues in the CDR3. The CDR3 sequence: CASSSRLAGLTDTQYF. CDR3 nucleotide sequence: TGTGCCAGCAGCTCCCGTCTCGCGGGGCTCACAGATACGCAGTATTTT. Variable domain in full (rest from reference TRBV11-2 and TRBJ2-3): EAGVAQSPRYKIIEKRQSVAFWCNPISGHATLYWYQQILGQGPKLLIQFQNNGVVDDSQLPKDRFSAERLKGVDSTLKIQPAKLEDSAVYLCASSSRLAGLTDTQYFGPGTRLTVL.

This chain uses TRBV28 with TRBJ1-1, with TRBD1 matching over 7 bases. The CDR3 consists of 16 residues. V lost 3 bases to trimming and J lost 2 bases; unmatched junction nucleotides: 9. CDR1 and CDR2 from the germline V gene are MDHEN and SYDVKM. The CDR3 here is CASSFFGQASNTEAFF. As DNA, the CDR3 is TGTGCCAGCAGTTTCTTCGGACAGGCGTCTAACACTGAAGCTTTCTTT.

The rearrangement joins TRBV27 to TRBJ2-7; D is possibly TRBD1 (5 bases). The V gene's germline CDR1 is MNHEY and CDR2 SMNVEV (reference sequence). There are 13 residues in the CDR3. Trimming removed 6 bases from V and 6 bases from J, with 15 bases in between. CDR3 sequence reads: CASRSGLGLEQYF. In nucleotides, the CDR3 is TGTGCCAGCAGATCAGGGTTGGGGCTCGAGCAGTACTTC.

V and J are TRBV29-1 and TRBJ1-2; 10 bases fit TRBD1. V was clipped by 7 bases and J by 4 bases; unmatched bases: 6. The germline CDR1 and CDR2 sequences are SQVTM and ANQGSEA. This CDR3 has 13 residues. The CDR3 region is CSGLTGGGYGYTF. CDR3 bases: TGCAGCGGATTGACAGGGGGCGGCTATGGCTACACCTTC. Complete variable domain (other parts from reference TRBV29-1 and TRBJ1-2): SAVISQKPSRDICQRGTSLTIQCQVDSQVTMMFWYRQQPGQSLTLIATANQGSEATYESGFVIDKFPISRPNLTFSTLTVSNMSPEDSSIYLCSGLTGGGYGYTFGSGTRLTVV.

The rearrangement uses TRBV30 and TRBJ1-2, with D possibly TRBD1 on 5 matching bases. This CDR3 has 13 amino acids. Trimming stripped 3 bases from V and 1 base from J, with 9 bases between. Germline-derived CDR1 and CDR2 are GTSNPN and SVGIG (reference sequence). CDR3 bases: TGTGCCTGGAGGGGGCCCCTTAACTATGGCTACACCTTC. The encoded protein is CAWRGPLNYGYTF.

The chain joins TRBV30 to TRBJ2-1; D remains unclear. This CDR3 is built from 13 residues. V lost 2 bases and J 3 bases, leaving 8 bases between the germline ends. Germline CDR1 reads GTSNPN; CDR2 reads SVGIG (reference sequence). In DNA form, the CDR3 reads TGTGCCTGGAGTTCCTCTGACTACAATGAGCAGTTCTTC. Residues: CAWSSSDYNEQFF.

CDR3 region: CASSPLNRAVETQYF. CDR3 DNA: TGTGCCAGCAGCCCCCTCAATCGGGCCGTAGAGACCCAGTACTTC. The V gene is TRBV7-9, the J gene TRBJ2-5; no clear D. Trimming stripped 5 bases from V and 4 bases from J, with 17 bases between. The CDR3 contains 15 residues. Germline V gene sequence: CDR1 SEHNR, CDR2 FQNEAQ (reference sequence).

The V call is TRBV9, the J call TRBJ2-7, with 10 bases aligning to TRBD1. This CDR3 spans 17 amino acids. V lost 4 bases and J lost 3; bases outside the gene matches: 13. CDR1 SGDLS and CDR2 YYNGEE come from the germline V gene. This chain's CDR3 is CASSTSAGTGVVYEQYF. The CDR3 nucleotides read TGTGCCAGCAGCACGTCCGCCGGGACAGGGGTTGTCTACGAGCAGTACTTC.

The CDR3 is CATSRSGAPEAFF. CDR3 nucleotide sequence: TGTGCCACCAGCAGGAGTGGGGCCCCTGAAGCTTTCTTT. The chain links TRBV15 to TRBJ1-1; D is possibly TRBD1 (5 bases). V was clipped by 3 bases and J by 6 bases, with 11 bases between them. Germline V gene sequence: CDR1 LNHNV, CDR2 YYDKDF (reference sequence). There are 13 residues in the CDR3. Full variable domain (outside the CDR3, taken from reference TRBV15 and TRBJ1-1): DAMVIQNPRYQVTQFGKPVTLSCSQTLNHNVMYWYQQKSSQAPKLLFHYYDKDFNNEADTPDNFQSRRPNTSFCFLDIRSPGLGDTAMYLCATSRSGAPEAFFGQGTRLTVV.

The CDR3 DNA reads as TGTGCCAGCAGTTTGGATTTTGGGGGTCCTCAAGCTTTCTTT. Translation gives CASSLDFGGPQAFF. The chain couples TRBV27 to TRBJ1-1, with D tentatively TRBD1 (5 bases). V lost 3 bases to trimming and J lost 9 bases, with 17 bases between them. Germline CDR1 MNHEY, CDR2 SMNVEV (reference sequence). The CDR3 totals 14 residues.

This chain connects TRBV30 to TRBJ1-3; D remains ambiguous. Between the trimmed V and J ends, which lost 3 bases and 2 bases, there was a span of 8 bases. CDR3 length: 13 residues. Germline CDR1 is GTSNPN and CDR2 is SVGIG (reference sequence). This chain's CDR3 is CAWSFGPGNTIYF. CDR3 DNA: TGTGCCTGGAGCTTCGGGCCTGGAAACACCATATATTTT.

This sequence joins TRBV30 and TRBJ2-7; TRBD1 agrees at 10 bases. V was clipped by 4 bases and J by 7 bases; unmatched bases: 10. Germline CDR1 GTSNPN, CDR2 SVGIG (reference sequence). This CDR3 contains 14 residues. The CDR3 is CAWIPRDRGGEQYF. Here the CDR3 DNA reads TGTGCCTGGATTCCGCGGGACAGGGGAGGGGAGCAGTACTTC. The variable domain in full, completed from reference TRBV30 and TRBJ2-7, reads SQTIHQWPATLVQPVGSPLSLECTVEGTSNPNLYWYRQAAGRGLQLLFYSVGIGQISSEVPQNLSASRPQDRQFILSSKKLLLSDSGFYLCAWIPRDRGGEQYFGPGTRLTVT.

This chain connects TRBV29-1 to TRBJ2-2; tentative D call: TRBD1 (5 bases). The V gene lost 4 bases and the J gene lost 1 base, with 10 bases spanning the gap. This CDR3 is 14 amino acids long. Germline assignment: CDR1 SQVTM and CDR2 ANQGSEA. In DNA, the CDR3 is TGCAGCGTTGGAAACAGGCTGAACACCGGGGAGCTGTTTTTT. It encodes CSVGNRLNTGELFF.

The gene calls are TRBV19 and TRBJ1-4; D may be TRBD1 (5 bases). The CDR3 spans 14 residues. The V and J ends lost 6 bases and 8 bases respectively, with 16 bases between them. Germline CDR1 LNHDA, CDR2 SQIVND (reference sequence). CDR3 coding DNA: TGTGCCAGTAGGAGTTTCAGGGAGAGGGAAAAACTGTTTTTT. Translation gives CASRSFREREKLFF. Variable domain in full (rest from reference TRBV19 and TRBJ1-4): DGGITQSPKYLFRKEGQNVTLSCEQNLNHDAMYWYRQDPGQGLRLIYYSQIVNDFQKGDIAEGYSVSREKKESFPLTVTSAQKNPTAFYLCASRSFREREKLFFGSGTQLSVL.

V is TRBV2 and J is TRBJ1-5, with D possibly matching TRBD1 (6 bases). With 5 bases removed from V and 5 bases from J, the gap between germline ends came to 10 bases. Germline CDR1 and CDR2: SNHLY and FYNNEI. The CDR3 is made up of 13 amino acids. In nucleotides, the CDR3 is TGTGCCAGCAGTCAGGAGGGGGATCAGCCCCAGCATTTT. This sequence encodes CASSQEGDQPQHF.

The chain employs TRBV9 and TRBJ2-1; 10 positions match TRBD2. V shed 4 bases and J 6 bases; nucleotides not matched to a gene: 10. There are 16 residues in the CDR3. Per the germline V gene, CDR1 is SGDLS and CDR2 is YYNGEE. Here the CDR3 reads CASSPQTSGIGNEQFF. DNA for the CDR3: TGTGCCAGCAGCCCTCAAACTAGCGGGATAGGCAATGAGCAGTTCTTC.

This chain connects TRBV10-3 to TRBJ2-1; possibly TRBD1 or TRBD2 for D (5 bases each). Trimming removed 10 bases at V and 4 bases at J, with 8 bases between. Looked up from germline, CDR1 is ENHRY and CDR2 is SYGVKD. This CDR3 has 11 residues. CDR3 sequence: CATGTYNEQFF. CDR3 sequence (DNA): TGTGCCACCGGGACGTACAATGAGCAGTTCTTC.